This T cell receptor beta chain was obtained from a study of molecular identifiers for immune sequencing clone quantification. This CDR3 has 13 residues. The J segment lost 8 bases and the V segment lost 3 bases, leaving 5 bases of the junction unmatched. CDR1 and CDR2 (germline): SQVTM, ANQGSEA. TCRdb called the PCR reads again in MiXCR, with one record for every CDR3 protein. Of 100,000 or so distinct CDR3 sequences listed, about 35% are singletons. This clonotype was seen ten or more times. Sample: naive CD8+ T cells from blood, with Jurkat cell RNA spiked in. Subset meaning: FACS-sorted CD8+CD4-CCR7+CD45RA+ naive T cells. This TCR was sampled from a human donor in good health. Some libraries in this study had Jurkat cell RNA spiked in. The genes are TRBV29-1 and TRBJ2-1; TRBD2 aligns across 9 bases. This chain's CDR3 is CSVDWREGDEQFF. The DNA of the CDR3 is TGCAGCGTTGATTGGCGGGAGGGTGATGAGCAGTTCTTC.